This TCR beta chain derives from a study of T cells in severe cutaneous drug reactions. The patients sequenced had a carbamazepine-induced Stevens-Johnson syndrome or toxic epidermal necrolysis reaction. Details on this clonotype: The target antigen is unknown.

Germline CDR1 SGHVS, CDR2 FNYEAQ. The CDR3 contains 15 residues. Findings and caveats of the study: In carbamazepine-induced Stevens-Johnson syndrome or toxic epidermal necrolysis, TRBV12-4 averaged around 29% in blister cells and around 5% in PBMC.

Libraries were made by iRepertoire multiplex PCR with TCR subtype-specific primers for bulk and single-cell sequencing. TCRdb processed the multiplex PCR reads again and assigns one entry to each CDR3 protein, with no DNA. This sample's clone table lists 20,000 to 25,000 distinct CDR3 sequences. The chain joins TRBV7-6 to TRBJ2-7; the D call of TRBD2 rests on TCRdb alone, since no DNA is present to check it. The clonotype originates from a human donor with toxic epidermal necrolysis, a severe cutaneous drug reaction. Sequenced sample: PBMCs. This chain's CDR3 is CASSLGSGSIYEQYF.